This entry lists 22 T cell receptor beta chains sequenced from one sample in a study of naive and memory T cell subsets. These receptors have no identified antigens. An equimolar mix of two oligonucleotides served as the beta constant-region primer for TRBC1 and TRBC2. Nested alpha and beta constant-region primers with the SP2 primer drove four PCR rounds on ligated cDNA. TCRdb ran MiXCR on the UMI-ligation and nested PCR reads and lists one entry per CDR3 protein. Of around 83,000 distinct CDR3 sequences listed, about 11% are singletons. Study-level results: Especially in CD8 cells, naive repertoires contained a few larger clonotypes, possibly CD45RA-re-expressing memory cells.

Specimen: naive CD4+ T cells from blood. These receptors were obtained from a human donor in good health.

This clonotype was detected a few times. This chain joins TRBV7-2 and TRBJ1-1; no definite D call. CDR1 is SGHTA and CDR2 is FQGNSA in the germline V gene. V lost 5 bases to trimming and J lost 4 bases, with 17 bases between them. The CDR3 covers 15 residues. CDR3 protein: CASSPARLSGTEAFF. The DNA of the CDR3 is TGTGCCAGCAGCCCAGCTAGACTAAGTGGCACTGAAGCTTTCTTT.

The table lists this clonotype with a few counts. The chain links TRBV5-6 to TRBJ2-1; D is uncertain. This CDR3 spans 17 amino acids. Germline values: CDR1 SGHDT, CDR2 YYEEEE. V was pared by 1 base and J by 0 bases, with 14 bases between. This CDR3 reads CASSLFVRITSYNEQFF. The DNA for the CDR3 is TGTGCCAGCAGCTTGTTTGTGCGCATCACCTCCTACAATGAGCAGTTCTTC.

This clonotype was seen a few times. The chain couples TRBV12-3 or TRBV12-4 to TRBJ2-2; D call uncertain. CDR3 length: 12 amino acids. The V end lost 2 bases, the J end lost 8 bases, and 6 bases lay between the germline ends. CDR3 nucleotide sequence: TGTGCCAGCAGTTTATGGCTGGGGGAGCTGTTTTTT. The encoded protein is CASSLWLGELFF.

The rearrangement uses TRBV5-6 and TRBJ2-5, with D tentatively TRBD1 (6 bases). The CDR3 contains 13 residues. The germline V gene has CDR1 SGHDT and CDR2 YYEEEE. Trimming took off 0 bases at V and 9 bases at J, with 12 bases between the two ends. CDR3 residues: CASSLDRARAQYF. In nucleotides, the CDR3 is TGTGCCAGCAGCTTGGACAGGGCCCGGGCCCAGTACTTC.

This chain's CDR3 is CSARGGETRNEQFF. The CDR3 DNA reads as TGCAGTGCTAGAGGTGGGGAAACGAGGAATGAGCAGTTCTTC. The chain carries TRBV20-1 and TRBJ2-1; no clear D. Per the germline V gene, CDR1 is DFQATT and CDR2 is SNEGSKA (reference sequence). Trimming pared 1 base from V and 7 bases from J, leaving 14 bases between. The CDR3 spans 14 residues.

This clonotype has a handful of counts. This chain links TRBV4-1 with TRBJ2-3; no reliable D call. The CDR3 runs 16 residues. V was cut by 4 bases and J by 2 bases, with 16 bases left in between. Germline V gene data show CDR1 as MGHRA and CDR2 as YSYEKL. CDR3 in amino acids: CASSPSGTGLTDTQYF. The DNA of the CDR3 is TGCGCCAGCAGCCCGTCTGGCACGGGCCTCACAGATACGCAGTATTTT.

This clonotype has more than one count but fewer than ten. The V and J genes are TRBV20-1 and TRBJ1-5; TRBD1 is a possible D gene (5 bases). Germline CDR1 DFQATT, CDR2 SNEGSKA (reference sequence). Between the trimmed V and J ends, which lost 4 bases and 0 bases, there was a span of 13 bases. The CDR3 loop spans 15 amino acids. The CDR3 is CSATETGYSNQPQHF. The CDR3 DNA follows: TGCAGTGCTACCGAAACAGGTTATAGCAATCAGCCCCAGCATTTT.

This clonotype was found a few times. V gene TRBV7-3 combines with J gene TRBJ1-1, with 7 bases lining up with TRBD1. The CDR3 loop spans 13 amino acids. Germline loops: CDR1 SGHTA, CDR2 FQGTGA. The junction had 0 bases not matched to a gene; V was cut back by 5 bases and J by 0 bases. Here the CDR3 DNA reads TGTGCCAGCAGCACAGGGGTGAACACTGAAGCTTTCTTT. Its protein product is CASSTGVNTEAFF.

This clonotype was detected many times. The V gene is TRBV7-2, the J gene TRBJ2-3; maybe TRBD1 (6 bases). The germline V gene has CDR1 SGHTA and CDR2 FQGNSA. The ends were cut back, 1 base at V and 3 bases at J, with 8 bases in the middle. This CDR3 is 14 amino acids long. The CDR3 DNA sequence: TGTGCCAGCAGCTTAGGGGGGCTAACAGATACGCAGTATTTT. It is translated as CASSLGGLTDTQYF.

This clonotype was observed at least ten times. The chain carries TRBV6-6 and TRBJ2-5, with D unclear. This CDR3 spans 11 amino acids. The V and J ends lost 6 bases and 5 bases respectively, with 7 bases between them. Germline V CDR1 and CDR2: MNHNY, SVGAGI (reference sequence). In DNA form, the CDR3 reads TGTGCCAGCAGCTCCTCGGAGACCCAGTACTTC. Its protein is CASSSSETQYF.

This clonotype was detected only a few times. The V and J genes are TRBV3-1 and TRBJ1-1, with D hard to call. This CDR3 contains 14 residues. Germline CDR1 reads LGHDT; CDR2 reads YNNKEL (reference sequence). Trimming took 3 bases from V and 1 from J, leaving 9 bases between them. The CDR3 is CASSQTTRNTEAFF. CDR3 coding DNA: TGTGCCAGCAGCCAGACCACAAGGAACACTGAAGCTTTCTTT.

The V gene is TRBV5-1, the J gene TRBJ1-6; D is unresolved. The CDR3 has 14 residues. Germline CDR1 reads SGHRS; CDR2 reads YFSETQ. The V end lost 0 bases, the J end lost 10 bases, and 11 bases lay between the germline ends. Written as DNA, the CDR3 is TGCGCCAGCAGCTTGGAGGGTTTGGACTCACCCCTCCACTTT. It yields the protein CASSLEGLDSPLHF.

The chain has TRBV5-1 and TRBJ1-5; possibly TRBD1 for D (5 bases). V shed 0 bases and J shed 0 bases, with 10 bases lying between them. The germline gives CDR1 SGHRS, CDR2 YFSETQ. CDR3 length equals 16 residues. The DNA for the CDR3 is TGCGCCAGCAGCTTGGGGTTGACAGATAGCAATCAGCCCCAGCATTTT. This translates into CASSLGLTDSNQPQHF.

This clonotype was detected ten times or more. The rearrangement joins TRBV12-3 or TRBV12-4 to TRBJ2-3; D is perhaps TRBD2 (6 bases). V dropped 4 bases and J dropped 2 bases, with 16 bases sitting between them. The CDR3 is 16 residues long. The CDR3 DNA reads TGTGCCAGCAGTTCCGGGGGTAACAGAGCCACAGATACGCAGTATTTT. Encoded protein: CASSSGGNRATDTQYF.

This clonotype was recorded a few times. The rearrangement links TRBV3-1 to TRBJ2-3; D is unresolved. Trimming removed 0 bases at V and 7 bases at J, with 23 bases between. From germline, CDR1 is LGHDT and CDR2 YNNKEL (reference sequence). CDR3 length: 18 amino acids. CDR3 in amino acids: CASSQESLGRFAGNTQYF. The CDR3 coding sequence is TGTGCCAGCAGCCAAGAGTCTCTTGGAAGATTTGCCGGCAATACGCAGTATTTT.

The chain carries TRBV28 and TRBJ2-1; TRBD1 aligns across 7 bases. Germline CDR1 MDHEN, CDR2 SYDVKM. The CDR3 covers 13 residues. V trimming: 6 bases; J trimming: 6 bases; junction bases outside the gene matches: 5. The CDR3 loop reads CASRRDRVNEQFF. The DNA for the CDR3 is TGTGCCAGCAGACGAGACAGGGTCAATGAGCAGTTCTTC. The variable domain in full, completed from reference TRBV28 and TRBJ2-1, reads DVKVTQSSRYLVKRTGEKVFLECVQDMDHENMFWYRQDPGLGLRLIYFSYDVKMKEKGDIPEGYSVSREKKERFSLILESASTNQTSMYLCASRRDRVNEQFFGPGTRLTVL.

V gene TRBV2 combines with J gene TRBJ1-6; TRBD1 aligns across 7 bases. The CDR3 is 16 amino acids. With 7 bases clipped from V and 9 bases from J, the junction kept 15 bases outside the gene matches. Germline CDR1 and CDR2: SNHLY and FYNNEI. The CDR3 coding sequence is TGTGCCAGCATGGCGGGACAGCCGGGATTTGGTTCACCCCTCCACTTT. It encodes CASMAGQPGFGSPLHF.

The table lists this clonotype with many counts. This CDR3 reads CASRSGGRGPGTEAFF. The CDR3 nucleotides read TGTGCCAGCAGGAGCGGGGGAAGGGGGCCGGGCACTGAAGCTTTCTTT. The chain couples TRBV4-2 to TRBJ1-1; the match to TRBD1 covers 7 bases. This CDR3 is built from 16 residues. V lost 6 bases to trimming and J lost 4 bases; unmatched junction nucleotides: 14. Per germline, CDR1 LGHNA and CDR2 YNFKEQ.

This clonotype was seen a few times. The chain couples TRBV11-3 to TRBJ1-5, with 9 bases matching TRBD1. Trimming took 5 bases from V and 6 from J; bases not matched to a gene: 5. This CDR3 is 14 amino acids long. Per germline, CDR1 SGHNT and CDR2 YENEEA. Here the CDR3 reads CASSRDRDGQPQHF. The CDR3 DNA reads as TGTGCCAGCAGCCGGGACAGGGATGGTCAGCCCCAGCATTTT. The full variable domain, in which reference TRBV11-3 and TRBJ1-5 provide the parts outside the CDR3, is EAGVVQSPRYKIIEKKQPVAFWCNPISGHNTLYWYLQNLGQGPELLIRYENEEAVDDSQLPKDRFSAERLKGVDSTLKIQPAELGDSAVYLCASSRDRDGQPQHFGDGTRLSIL.

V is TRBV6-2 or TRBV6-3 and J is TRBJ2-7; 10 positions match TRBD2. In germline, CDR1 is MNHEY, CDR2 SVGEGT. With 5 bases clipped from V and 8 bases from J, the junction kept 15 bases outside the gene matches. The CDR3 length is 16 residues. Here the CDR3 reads CASSNSPEREGLKQYF. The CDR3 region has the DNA TGTGCCAGCAGTAACAGTCCGGAGCGGGAGGGGCTAAAGCAGTACTTC.

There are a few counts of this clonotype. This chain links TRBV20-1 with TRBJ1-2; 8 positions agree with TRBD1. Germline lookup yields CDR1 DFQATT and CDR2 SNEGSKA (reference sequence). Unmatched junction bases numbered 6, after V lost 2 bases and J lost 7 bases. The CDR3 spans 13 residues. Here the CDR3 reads CSARRSGGAGYTF. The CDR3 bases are TGCAGTGCTAGAAGATCAGGGGGCGCTGGCTACACCTTC.

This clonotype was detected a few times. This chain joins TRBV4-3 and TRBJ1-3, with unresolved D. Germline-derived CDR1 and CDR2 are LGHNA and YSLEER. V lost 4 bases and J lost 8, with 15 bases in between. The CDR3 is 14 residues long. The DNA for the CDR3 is TGCGCCAGCAGCCCTCGGATTGACGGAGACACCATATATTTT. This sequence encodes CASSPRIDGDTIYF.